What follows are 11 T cell receptor beta chains derived from one specimen sequenced in a study of blood T cell repertoires in COVID-19. Sequenced by immunoSEQ multiplex PCR; TCRdb stores in-frame clones only, minus some. The repertoire holds around 280,000 clones, with 90% as singletons. Sequencing was carried out using PBMCs or T cells enriched from blood (not recorded which). The receptors originated from a woman aged 18-29 years with acute COVID-19.

Concerning this clone itself: The same CDR3 also results from other DNA sequences found in this sample. DNA for the CDR3: TGCGCCAGCAGCCCCGGGACAGGGCTATACAATGAGCAGTTCTTC. Protein product: CASSPGTGLYNEQFF. This rearrangement joins TRBV4-3 to TRBJ2-1; 9 positions agree with TRBD1. Germline V CDR1 and CDR2: LGHNA, YSLEER. The junction had 5 bases not matched to a gene; V was cut back by 4 bases and J by 4 bases. This CDR3 is 15 amino acids long.

This clone was seen only once. The chain combines TRBV7-2 with TRBJ2-1, with 7 bases lining up with TRBD2. This CDR3 has 15 amino acids. Trimming took 1 base from V and 5 from J; bases not matched to a gene: 5. The germline CDR1 and CDR2 sequences are SGHTA and FQGNSA. The CDR3 spells CASSLGLAVHNEQFF. The CDR3 nucleotides read TGTGCCAGCAGCTTAGGGCTAGCGGTACACAATGAGCAGTTCTTC.

This clone occurred a few times. V and J are TRBV6-5 and TRBJ1-1; D is unclear. Trimming left V 8 bases short and J 4 bases short, with 14 bases between. Germline loops: CDR1 MNHEY, CDR2 SVGAGI. The CDR3 is made up of 13 amino acids. The CDR3 loop reads CASAYDGATEAFF. The CDR3 nucleotides are TGTGCCAGCGCTTACGATGGAGCCACTGAAGCTTTCTTT.

This sequence joins TRBV7-9 and TRBJ1-1, with 8 positions matching TRBD1. With 6 bases clipped from V and 4 bases from J, the junction kept 7 bases outside the gene matches. Germline lookup yields CDR1 SEHNR and CDR2 FQNEAQ (reference sequence). The CDR3 has 14 amino acids. In DNA form, the CDR3 reads TGTGCCAGCAGAGAACAGGGGGGCTTCACTGAAGCTTTCTTT. Encoded protein: CASREQGGFTEAFF.

This clone was seen just once. The rearrangement uses TRBV27 and TRBJ2-1, with TRBD2 as a possible D gene (5 bases). The CDR3 sequence is 15 residues long. V lost 2 bases, J lost 0 bases, and 8 bases lay in between. CDR1 is MNHEY and CDR2 is SMNVEV in the germline V gene (reference sequence). CDR3 in amino acids: CASSLGGLSYNEQFF. The CDR3 DNA sequence: TGTGCCAGCAGTTTAGGCGGGCTCTCCTACAATGAGCAGTTCTTC.

CDR3: CASSPAIDRESYEQYF. The CDR3 DNA is TGTGCCAGCAGCCCTGCGATAGACAGGGAGTCGTACGAGCAGTACTTC. The V gene is TRBV7-9, the J gene TRBJ2-7; TRBD1 agrees at 7 bases. Germline V gene data show CDR1 as SEHNR and CDR2 as FQNEAQ (reference sequence). The CDR3 extends over 16 amino acids. V trimming: 5 bases; J trimming: 4 bases; junction bases outside the gene matches: 14.

The chain is built from TRBV15 and TRBJ2-5; weak D call: TRBD1 (6 bases). Deletions cut 0 bases from V and 2 bases from J, with 13 bases between. In germline, CDR1 is LNHNV, CDR2 YYDKDF (reference sequence). CDR3 length equals 16 residues. CDR3 bases: TGTGCCACCAGCAGAGAACTTGTAGGACAGCAAGAGACCCAGTACTTC. It is translated as CATSRELVGQQETQYF.

The chain uses TRBV29-1 and TRBJ1-1, with TRBD1 matching over 9 bases. The CDR3 runs to 12 residues. Trimming removed 4 bases from V and 7 bases from J; junction bases left unmatched: 4. Germline CDR1 is SQVTM and CDR2 is ANQGSEA. The DNA of the CDR3 is TGCAGCGTTGGGAGGACAGGGGTTGAAGCTTTCTTT. Its protein is CSVGRTGVEAFF.

This rearrangement joins TRBV9 to TRBJ2-5; 13 bases map to TRBD2. Germline CDR1 is SGDLS and CDR2 is YYNGEE. Trimming removed 0 bases from V and 2 bases from J; junction bases left unmatched: 4. This CDR3 is 17 amino acids long. DNA for the CDR3: TGTGCCAGCAGCGTAGGACTAGCGGGAGGAAAGCAAGAGACCCAGTACTTC. It is translated as CASSVGLAGGKQETQYF.

The chain employs TRBV4-2 and TRBJ2-1; 12 nucleotides match TRBD2. Germline V gene lookup returns CDR1 LGHNA and CDR2 YNFKEQ. J lost 9 bases, V lost 6 bases, and 9 bases had no gene match. The CDR3 sequence is 15 residues long. The DNA of the CDR3 is TGTGCCAGCAGGAGGACTAGCGGGATCGTGGGTGAGCAGTTCTTC. The encoded protein is CASRRTSGIVGEQFF.

V usage is TRBV4-1 and J usage is TRBJ2-5; 8 bases align to TRBD1. Per germline, CDR1 MGHRA and CDR2 YSYEKL. The V segment lost 1 base and the J segment 1 base; nucleotides outside the gene matches: 8. The CDR3 has 17 residues. CDR3 region: CASSQVGQGSLQETQYF. CDR3 DNA: TGCGCCAGCAGCCAAGTTGGACAGGGAAGCCTCCAAGAGACCCAGTACTTC.